A single sample is the source of the 21 T cell receptor beta chains below, sequenced in a study of technical replicates of blood from several donors. Measured with immunoSEQ multiplex PCR; TCRdb has only the in-frame clones, and not every one. In the table there are some 70,000 clones, less than 98% of which are singletons. Specimen: T cells isolated from PBMCs. These receptors were obtained from a human donor in good health.

Regarding this clone: An end of the junction does not agree with germline; a read error may underlie this. The genes are TRBV2 and TRBJ2-3, with 7 bases aligning to TRBD1. The CDR3 is 8 amino acids. Germline V CDR1 and CDR2: SNHLY, FYNNEI. CDR3 sequence reads: CASSWTGF. CDR3 nucleotides: TGTGCCAGCAGTTGGACAGGATTT.

The genes are TRBV6-1 and TRBJ2-3; TRBD2 matches 9 bases. The CDR3 covers 14 residues. V was pared by 4 bases and J by 4 bases, with 3 bases of the junction left unmatched. Germline CDR1 MNHNS, CDR2 SASEGT. CDR3 protein: CASSVSGSADTQYF. The DNA of the CDR3 is TGTGCCAGCAGTGTTAGCGGGAGTGCAGATACGCAGTATTTT.

The chain joins TRBV19 to TRBJ1-4; D ambiguous. Per germline, CDR1 LNHDA and CDR2 SQIVND (reference sequence). The CDR3 is 16 amino acids. V dropped 6 bases and J dropped 7 bases, with 21 bases sitting between them. The CDR3 nucleotides read TGTGCCAGTAGGAACCAGGATACGTCGGTCATTGAAAAACTGTTTTTT. This encodes CASRNQDTSVIEKLFF.

The chain is built from TRBV6-5 and TRBJ2-7; possible D gene TRBD1, 6 bases. CDR1 MNHEY and CDR2 SVGAGI come from the germline V gene. The CDR3 runs 14 residues. V was cut by 6 bases and J by 3 bases, with 15 bases left in between. DNA for the CDR3: TGTGCCAGCAGGCGTGGACAGCTGAGCTACGAGCAGTACTTC. Translated: CASRRGQLSYEQYF.

The chain joins TRBV4-1 to TRBJ2-1, with TRBD1 identical over 7 bases. V shed 0 bases, J shed 4 bases, and the junction held 6 bases outside the gene matches. Germline CDR1 is MGHRA and CDR2 is YSYEKL. This CDR3 comprises 16 residues. CDR3 amino acids: CASSQDPGQNYNEQFF. Here the CDR3 DNA reads TGCGCCAGCAGCCAAGATCCGGGACAGAATTACAATGAGCAGTTCTTC.

The chain uses TRBV18 and TRBJ2-7; no reliable D call. V shed 0 bases and J shed 2 bases, with 8 bases lying between them. Germline CDR1 reads KGHSH; CDR2 reads LQKENI. The CDR3 loop spans 14 amino acids. In nucleotides, the CDR3 is TGTGCCAGCTCACCACCGAAGCAAGCCTACGAGCAGTACTTC. It codes for CASSPPKQAYEQYF.

V and J are TRBV6-5 and TRBJ2-7; TRBD2 agrees at 13 bases. J lost 3 bases, V lost 6 bases, and 5 bases had no gene match. From germline, CDR1 is MNHEY and CDR2 SVGAGI. This CDR3 has 15 amino acids. CDR3 DNA: TGTGCCAGCAGCATCGGACTAGCGGGAGTCTACGAGCAGTACTTC. This encodes CASSIGLAGVYEQYF.

This clone was detected once. V gene TRBV30 combines with J gene TRBJ1-1; D gene unclear. V lost 4 bases to trimming and J lost 4 bases, with 7 bases between them. Looked up from germline, CDR1 is GTSNPN and CDR2 is SVGIG (reference sequence). The CDR3 spans 11 residues. The CDR3 DNA is TGTGCCTGGAATGGAGTCACTGAAGCTTTCTTT. Translating gives CAWNGVTEAFF. Using reference TRBV30 and TRBJ1-1 for the parts outside the CDR3, the full variable domain is SQTIHQWPATLVQPVGSPLSLECTVEGTSNPNLYWYRQAAGRGLQLLFYSVGIGQISSEVPQNLSASRPQDRQFILSSKKLLLSDSGFYLCAWNGVTEAFFGQGTRLTVV.

This chain uses TRBV6-1 with TRBJ2-1, with 10 bases that match TRBD1. CDR1 MNHNS and CDR2 SASEGT come from the germline V gene. The V and J ends lost 5 bases and 3 bases, in that order; junction bases with no gene match: 1. This CDR3 is built from 14 residues. For the CDR3, the DNA is TGTGCCAGCAGTTGGACAGGGGGCTACAATGAGCAGTTCTTC. Protein product: CASSWTGGYNEQFF.

The chain recombines TRBV7-9 with TRBJ2-7, with a tentative D call TRBD2 (6 bases). V gave up 4 bases and J gave up 0 bases, with 16 bases separating them. Germline V CDR1 and CDR2: SEHNR, FQNEAQ (reference sequence). The CDR3 has 16 amino acids. The DNA for the CDR3 is TGTGCCAGCAGCTCGGGAGAGGGCTCAAGCTCCTACGAGCAGTACTTC. Encoded protein: CASSSGEGSSSYEQYF.

V gene TRBV6-1 combines with J gene TRBJ2-2; a weak D match, TRBD1 (6 bases). V was shortened by 5 bases and J by 7 bases, with 11 bases between the two germline ends. Germline CDR1 reads MNHNS; CDR2 reads SASEGT. The CDR3 runs 13 residues. CDR3: CASSTGWNGELFF. The DNA of the CDR3 is TGTGCCAGCAGTACAGGGTGGAACGGGGAGCTGTTTTTT.

The CDR3 nucleotides read TGTGCCAGCAGCTTGGTTACAGGCGATGAAGCTTTCTTT. As protein: CASSLVTGDEAFF. The chain uses TRBV5-6 and TRBJ1-1, with TRBD1 as a possible D gene (5 bases). Germline V gene sequence: CDR1 SGHDT, CDR2 YYEEEE. There are 13 residues in the CDR3. Trimming took off 0 bases at V and 7 bases at J, with 10 bases between the two ends.

The J gene is TRBJ2-3, the V gene TRBV10-3, with 8 bases matching TRBD1. Germline V gene sequence: CDR1 ENHRY, CDR2 SYGVKD. V dropped 4 bases and J dropped 3; count of bases not matched to a gene: 9. This CDR3 region has 16 residues. CDR3 bases: TGTGCCATCAGTGTCAGAGGCAGGGGGCCGACAGATACGCAGTATTTT. Its translation is CAISVRGRGPTDTQYF.

The rearrangement links TRBV2 to TRBJ1-1; D call uncertain. Germline V gene data show CDR1 as SNHLY and CDR2 as FYNNEI. V shed 8 bases and J shed 11 bases, with 21 bases lying between them. This CDR3 comprises 13 residues. The CDR3 DNA follows: TGTGCCAGCCCCTCGGGGTTTTCGGGAAGTGCTTTCTTT. Translated: CASPSGFSGSAFF.

V usage is TRBV2 and J usage is TRBJ2-1, with a possible D match to TRBD1 (5 bases). Between the trimmed V and J ends, which lost 2 bases and 9 bases, there was a span of 17 bases. The CDR3 has 15 amino acids. Germline-derived CDR1 and CDR2 are SNHLY and FYNNEI. The CDR3 spells CASSELGQGRGEQFF. The DNA for the CDR3 is TGTGCCAGCAGTGAACTCGGGCAGGGAAGGGGTGAGCAGTTCTTC.

The V call is TRBV2, the J call TRBJ1-1; 7 bases fit TRBD1. Germline V CDR1 and CDR2: SNHLY, FYNNEI. The CDR3 sequence is 14 residues long. The J segment lost 1 base and the V segment lost 6 bases, leaving 5 bases of the junction unmatched. The CDR3 loop is CASRLNRGNTEAFF. The CDR3 nucleotides read TGTGCCAGCAGATTGAACAGGGGGAACACTGAAGCTTTCTTT.

The V gene is TRBV6-5, the J gene TRBJ2-3; D unclear. This CDR3 contains 13 residues. Germline V CDR1 and CDR2: MNHEY, SVGAGI. V was shortened by 4 bases and J by 0 bases, with 5 bases between the two germline ends. The CDR3 DNA follows: TGTGCCAGCAGTTCAATCAGCACAGATACGCAGTATTTT. It is translated as CASSSISTDTQYF.

V is TRBV5-6 and J is TRBJ2-7, with TRBD1 matching 10 bases. The CDR3 is made up of 15 amino acids. V trimming: 1 base; J trimming: 1 base; junction bases outside the gene matches: 2. Germline CDR1 reads SGHDT; CDR2 reads YYEEEE. The CDR3, as DNA: TGTGCCAGCAGCTTGACGGGACAGGGGTCCTACGAGCAGTACTTC. Translating gives CASSLTGQGSYEQYF. The complete variable domain, with remaining parts taken from reference TRBV5-6 and TRBJ2-7, reads DAGVTQSPTHLIKTRGQQVTLRCSPKSGHDTVSWYQQALGQGPQFIFQYYEEEERQRGNFPDRFSGHQFPNYSSELNVNALLLGDSALYLCASSLTGQGSYEQYFGPGTRLTVT.

The V call is TRBV7-3, the J call TRBJ2-1, with a possible D match to TRBD2 (7 bases). CDR3 size: 15 residues. The germline CDR1 and CDR2 sequences are SGHTA and FQGTGA. V lost 5 bases to trimming and J lost 0 bases, with 11 bases between them. CDR3 nucleotides: TGTGCCAGCAGCCCGGGGGGCCCCTCCTACAATGAGCAGTTCTTC. It encodes CASSPGGPSYNEQFF. Variable domain in full (rest from reference TRBV7-3 and TRBJ2-1): GAGVSQTPSNKVTEKGKYVELRCDPISGHTALYWYRQSLGQGPEFLIYFQGTGAADDSGLPNDRFFAVRPEGSVSTLKIQRTERGDSAVYLCASSPGGPSYNEQFFGPGTRLTVL.

The DNA for the CDR3 is TGTGCCAGCAGTGGCCGGACTAGCGGGACTAGCTCCTACGAGCAGTACTTC. Protein sequence: CASSGRTSGTSSYEQYF. The V and J genes are TRBV28 and TRBJ2-7; 12 bases align to TRBD2. Germline V gene lookup returns CDR1 MDHEN and CDR2 SYDVKM. V lost 5 bases, J lost 0 bases, and 8 bases stayed unmatched. The CDR3 is made up of 17 amino acids.

The CDR3 DNA reads TGTGCCAGCAGCTTGGGCCAGACAGGGCTATACGAGCAGTACTTC. Amino acids: CASSLGQTGLYEQYF. This chain links TRBV11-2 with TRBJ2-7; 7 bases fit TRBD1. The germline CDR1 and CDR2 sequences are SGHAT and FQNNGV. The V segment lost 3 bases and the J segment 4 bases; nucleotides outside the gene matches: 9. The CDR3 sequence is 15 residues long.